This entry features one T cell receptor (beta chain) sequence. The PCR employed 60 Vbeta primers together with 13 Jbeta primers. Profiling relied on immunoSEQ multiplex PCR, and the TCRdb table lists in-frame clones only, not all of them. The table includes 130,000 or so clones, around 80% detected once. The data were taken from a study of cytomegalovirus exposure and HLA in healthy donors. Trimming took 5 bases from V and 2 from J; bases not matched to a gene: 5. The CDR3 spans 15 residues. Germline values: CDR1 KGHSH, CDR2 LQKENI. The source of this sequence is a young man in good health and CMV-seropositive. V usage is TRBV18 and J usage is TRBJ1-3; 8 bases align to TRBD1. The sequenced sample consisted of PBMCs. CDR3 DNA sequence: TGTGCCAGCTCAGGACAGGGCGTTGCTGGAAACACCATATATTTT. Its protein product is CASSGQGVAGNTIYF.